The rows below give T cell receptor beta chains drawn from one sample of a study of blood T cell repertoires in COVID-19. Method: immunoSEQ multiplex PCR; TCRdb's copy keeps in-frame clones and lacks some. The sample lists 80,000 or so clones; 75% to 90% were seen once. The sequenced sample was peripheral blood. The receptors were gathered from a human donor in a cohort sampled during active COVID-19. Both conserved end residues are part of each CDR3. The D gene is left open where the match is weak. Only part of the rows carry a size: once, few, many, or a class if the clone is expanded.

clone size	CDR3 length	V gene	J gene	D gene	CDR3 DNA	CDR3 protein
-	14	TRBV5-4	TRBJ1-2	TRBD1	TGTGCCAGCAGCTGGGGACAGGGGGCCTATGGCTACACCTTC	CASSWGQGAYGYTF
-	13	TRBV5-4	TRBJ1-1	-	TGTGCCAGCAGCTTGGACAGGAACACTGAAGCTTTCTTT	CASSLDRNTEAFF
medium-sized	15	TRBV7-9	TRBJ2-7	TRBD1	TGTGCCAGCAGCTTAGGGACAGGCGGCTCCTACGAGCAGTACTTC	CASSLGTGGSYEQYF
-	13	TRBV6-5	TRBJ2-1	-	TGTGCCAGCAGCCGCGGACTAAACAATGAGCAGTTCTTC	CASSRGLNNEQFF
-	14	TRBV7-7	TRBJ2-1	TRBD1	TGTGCTAGCAGTACCGGGACAGGGAACAATGAGCAGTTCTTC	CASSTGTGNNEQFF
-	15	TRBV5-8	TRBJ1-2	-	TGTGCCAGCAGCTTGGGGCTGGTGAGGGTCTATGGCTACACCTTC	CASSLGLVRVYGYTF
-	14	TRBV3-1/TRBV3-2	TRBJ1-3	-	TGTGCCAGCAGCCAGGGGCATTCTGGAAACACCATATATTTT	CASSQGHSGNTIYF
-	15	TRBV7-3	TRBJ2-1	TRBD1	TGTGCCAGCAGCCTGGGACAGGGAGAGGGTAATGAGCAGTTCTTC	CASSLGQGEGNEQFF
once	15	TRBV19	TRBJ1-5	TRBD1	TGTGCCAGTAGTGTCGACAGGGCGGGCAATCAGCCCCAGCATTTT	CASSVDRAGNQPQHF
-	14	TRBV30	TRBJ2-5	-	TGTGCCTGGAGTCCCGGGGACTTTAAAGAGACCCAGTACTTC	CAWSPGDFKETQYF
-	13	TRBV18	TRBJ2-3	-	TGTGCCAGCTCACCAAGCGGTTCAGATACGCAGTATTTT	CASSPSGSDTQYF
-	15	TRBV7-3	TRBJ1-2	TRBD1	TGTGCCAGCAGTTGGGGACCGGGACAGGCAGATGGCTACACCTTC	CASSWGPGQADGYTF
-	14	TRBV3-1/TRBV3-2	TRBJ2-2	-	TGTGCCAGCAGATTTCTAGGTCCCACCGGGGAGCTGTTTTTT	CASRFLGPTGELFF
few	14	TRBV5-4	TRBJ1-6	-	TGTGCCAGCAGCTTAGGACAGTATAATTCACCCCTCCACTTT	CASSLGQYNSPLHF
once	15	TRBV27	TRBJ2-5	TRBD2	TGTGCCAGCAGTGCCGAGCGGGGGGGAAAAGAGACCCAGTACTTC	CASSAERGGKETQYF
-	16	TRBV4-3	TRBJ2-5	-	TGCGCCAGCAGCCAAGATCTTCGGCAGGATCAAGAGACCCAGTACTTC	CASSQDLRQDQETQYF
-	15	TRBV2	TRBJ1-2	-	TGTGCCAGCACACGACAGGCCCGGCTAGGCTATGGCTACACCTTC	CASTRQARLGYGYTF
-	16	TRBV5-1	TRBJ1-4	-	TGCGCCAGCACCCCGGGACACACTGCAACTAATGAAAAACTGTTTTTT	CASTPGHTATNEKLFF
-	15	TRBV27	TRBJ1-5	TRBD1	TGTGCCAGCAGTTTACGCCTGACAGGGGTTCAGCCCCAGCATTTT	CASSLRLTGVQPQHF
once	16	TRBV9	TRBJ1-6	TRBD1	TGTGCCAGCAGTGTGGGACAGAGGGGCTCCGATTCACCCCTCCACTTT	CASSVGQRGSDSPLHF